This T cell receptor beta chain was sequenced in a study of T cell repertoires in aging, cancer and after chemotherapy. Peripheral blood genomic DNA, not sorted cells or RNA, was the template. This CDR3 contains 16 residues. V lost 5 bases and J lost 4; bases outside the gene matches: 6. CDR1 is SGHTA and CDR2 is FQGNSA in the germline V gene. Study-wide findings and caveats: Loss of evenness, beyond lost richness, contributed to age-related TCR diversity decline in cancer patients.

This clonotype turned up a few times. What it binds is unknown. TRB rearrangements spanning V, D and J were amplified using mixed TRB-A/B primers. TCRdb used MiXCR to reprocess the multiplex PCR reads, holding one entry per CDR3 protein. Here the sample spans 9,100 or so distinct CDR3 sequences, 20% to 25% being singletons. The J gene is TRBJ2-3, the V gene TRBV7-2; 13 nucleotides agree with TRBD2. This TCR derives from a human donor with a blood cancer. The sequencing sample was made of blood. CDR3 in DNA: TGTGCCAGCAGCCTGACTAGCGGGAGGACCGCAGATACGCAGTATTTT. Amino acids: CASSLTSGRTADTQYF.